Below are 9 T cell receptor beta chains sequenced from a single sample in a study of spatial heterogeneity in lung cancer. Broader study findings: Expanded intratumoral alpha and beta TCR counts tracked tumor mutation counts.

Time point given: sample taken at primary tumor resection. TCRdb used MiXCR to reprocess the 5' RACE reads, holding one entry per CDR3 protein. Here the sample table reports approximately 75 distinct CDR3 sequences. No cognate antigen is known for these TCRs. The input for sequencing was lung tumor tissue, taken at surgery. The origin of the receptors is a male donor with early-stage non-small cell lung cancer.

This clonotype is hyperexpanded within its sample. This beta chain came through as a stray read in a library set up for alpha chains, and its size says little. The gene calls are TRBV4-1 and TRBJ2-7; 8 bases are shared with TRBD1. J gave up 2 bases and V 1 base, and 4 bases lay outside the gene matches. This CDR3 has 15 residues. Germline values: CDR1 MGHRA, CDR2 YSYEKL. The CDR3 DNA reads TGCGCCAGCAGCCAAGGGACAGGGTTGGCCTACGAGCAGTACTTC. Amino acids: CASSQGTGLAYEQYF.

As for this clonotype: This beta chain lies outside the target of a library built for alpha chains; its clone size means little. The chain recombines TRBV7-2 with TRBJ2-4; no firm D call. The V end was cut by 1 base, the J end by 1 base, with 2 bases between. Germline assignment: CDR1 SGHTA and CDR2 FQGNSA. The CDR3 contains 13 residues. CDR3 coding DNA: TGTGCCAGCAGCTTAGTCGCCAAAAACATTCAGTACTTC. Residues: CASSLVAKNIQYF.

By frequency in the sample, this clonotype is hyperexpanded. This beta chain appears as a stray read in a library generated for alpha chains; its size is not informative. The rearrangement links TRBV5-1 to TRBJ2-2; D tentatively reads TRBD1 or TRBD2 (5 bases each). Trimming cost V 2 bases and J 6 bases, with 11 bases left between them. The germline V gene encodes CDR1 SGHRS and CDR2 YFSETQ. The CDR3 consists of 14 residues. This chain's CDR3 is CASSFTGLPGELFF. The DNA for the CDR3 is TGCGCCAGCAGCTTTACGGGGCTCCCCGGGGAGCTGTTTTTT.

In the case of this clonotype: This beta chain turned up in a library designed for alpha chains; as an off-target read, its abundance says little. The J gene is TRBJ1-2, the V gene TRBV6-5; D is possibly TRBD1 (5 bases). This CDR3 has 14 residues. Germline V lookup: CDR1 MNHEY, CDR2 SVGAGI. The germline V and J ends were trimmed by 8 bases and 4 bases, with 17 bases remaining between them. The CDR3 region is CASRFGTDTYGYTF. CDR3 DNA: TGTGCCAGCCGTTTCGGGACCGATACCTATGGCTACACCTTC.

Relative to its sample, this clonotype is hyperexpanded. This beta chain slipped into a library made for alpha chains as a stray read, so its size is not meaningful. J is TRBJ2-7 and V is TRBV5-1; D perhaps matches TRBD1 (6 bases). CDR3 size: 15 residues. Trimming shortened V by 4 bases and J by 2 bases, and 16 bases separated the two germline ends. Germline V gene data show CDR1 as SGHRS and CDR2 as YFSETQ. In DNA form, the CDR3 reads TGCGCCAGCAGCCAACAGGGTTTTGGGGCCTACGAGCAGTACTTC. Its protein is CASSQQGFGAYEQYF.

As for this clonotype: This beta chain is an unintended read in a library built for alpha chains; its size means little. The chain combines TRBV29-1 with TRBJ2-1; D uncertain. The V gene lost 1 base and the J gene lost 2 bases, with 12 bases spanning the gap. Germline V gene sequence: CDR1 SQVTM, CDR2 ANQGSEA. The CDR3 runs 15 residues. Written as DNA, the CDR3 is TGCAGCGTTGAAGGGTTTACGTGGGCCTACAATGAGCAGTTCTTC. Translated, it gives CSVEGFTWAYNEQFF.

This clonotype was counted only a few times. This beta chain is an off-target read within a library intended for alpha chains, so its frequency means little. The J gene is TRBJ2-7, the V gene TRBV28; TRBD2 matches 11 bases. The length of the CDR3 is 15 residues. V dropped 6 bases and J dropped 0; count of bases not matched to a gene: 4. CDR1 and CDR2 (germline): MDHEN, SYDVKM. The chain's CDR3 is CASSRLAGSSYEQYF. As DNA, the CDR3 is TGTGCCAGCAGCAGACTAGCGGGGAGCTCCTACGAGCAGTACTTC.

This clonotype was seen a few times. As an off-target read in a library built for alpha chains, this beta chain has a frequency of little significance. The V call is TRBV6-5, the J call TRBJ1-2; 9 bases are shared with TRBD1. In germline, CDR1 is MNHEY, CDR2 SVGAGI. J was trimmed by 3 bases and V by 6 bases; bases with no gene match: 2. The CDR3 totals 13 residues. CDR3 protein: CASSRQGDYGYTF. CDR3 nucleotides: TGTGCCAGCAGCCGACAGGGGGACTATGGCTACACCTTC.

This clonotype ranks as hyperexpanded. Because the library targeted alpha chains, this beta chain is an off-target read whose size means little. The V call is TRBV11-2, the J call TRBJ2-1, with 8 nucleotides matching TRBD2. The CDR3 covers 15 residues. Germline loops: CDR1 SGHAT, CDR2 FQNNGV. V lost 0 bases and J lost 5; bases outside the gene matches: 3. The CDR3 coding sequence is TGTGCCAGCAGCTTAGATGGGACTAGTGACAATGAGCAGTTCTTC. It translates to CASSLDGTSDNEQFF.